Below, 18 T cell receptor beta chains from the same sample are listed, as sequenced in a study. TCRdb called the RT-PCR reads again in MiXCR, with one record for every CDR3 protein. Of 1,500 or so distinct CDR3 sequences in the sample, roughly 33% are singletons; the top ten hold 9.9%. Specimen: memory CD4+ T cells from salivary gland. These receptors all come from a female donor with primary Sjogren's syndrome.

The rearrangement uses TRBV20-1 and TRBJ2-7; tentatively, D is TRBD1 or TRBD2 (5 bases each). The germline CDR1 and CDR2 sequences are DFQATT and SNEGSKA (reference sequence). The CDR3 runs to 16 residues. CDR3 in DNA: TGCAGAGTAGCGTCAGATGGGGTCTTGGGGGCCTACGAGCAGTACTTC. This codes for CRVASDGVLGAYEQYF.

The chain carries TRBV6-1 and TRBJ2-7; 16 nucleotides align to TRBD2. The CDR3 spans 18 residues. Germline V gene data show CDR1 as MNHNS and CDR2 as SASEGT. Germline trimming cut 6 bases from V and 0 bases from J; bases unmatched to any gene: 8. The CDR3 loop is CASSDRGLAGGHSYEQYF. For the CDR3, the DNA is TGTGCCAGCAGCGACAGGGGACTAGCGGGGGGGCACTCCTACGAGCAGTACTTC.

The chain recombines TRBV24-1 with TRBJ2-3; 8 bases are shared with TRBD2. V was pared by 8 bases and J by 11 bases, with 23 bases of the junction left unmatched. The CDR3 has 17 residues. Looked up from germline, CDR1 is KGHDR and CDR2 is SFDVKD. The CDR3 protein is CATNRLAWGPGYNEQYF. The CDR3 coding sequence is TGTGCCACCAATCGACTAGCGTGGGGGCCAGGCTACAATGAGCAGTATTTT.

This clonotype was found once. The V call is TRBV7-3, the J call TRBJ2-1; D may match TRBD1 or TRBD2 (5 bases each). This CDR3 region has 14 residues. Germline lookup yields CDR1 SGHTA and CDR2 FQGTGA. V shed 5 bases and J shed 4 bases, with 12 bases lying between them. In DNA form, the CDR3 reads TGTGCCAGCAGCGCCGGGACCACTTACAATGAGCAGTTCTTC. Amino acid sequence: CASSAGTTYNEQFF.

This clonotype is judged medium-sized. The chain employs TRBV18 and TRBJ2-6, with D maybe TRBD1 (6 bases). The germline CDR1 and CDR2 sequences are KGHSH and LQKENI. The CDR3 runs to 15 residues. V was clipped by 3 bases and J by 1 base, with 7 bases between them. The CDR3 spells CASSPTGSGANVLTF. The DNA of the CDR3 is TGTGCCAGCTCACCCACAGGGTCTGGGGCCAACGTCCTGACTTTC.

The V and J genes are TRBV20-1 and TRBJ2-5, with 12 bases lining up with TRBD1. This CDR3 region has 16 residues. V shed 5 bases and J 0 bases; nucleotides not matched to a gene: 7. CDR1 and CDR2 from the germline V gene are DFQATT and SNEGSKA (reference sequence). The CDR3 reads CSALGDRGHHQETQYF. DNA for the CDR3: TGCAGTGCTCTAGGGGACAGGGGGCATCACCAAGAGACCCAGTACTTC.

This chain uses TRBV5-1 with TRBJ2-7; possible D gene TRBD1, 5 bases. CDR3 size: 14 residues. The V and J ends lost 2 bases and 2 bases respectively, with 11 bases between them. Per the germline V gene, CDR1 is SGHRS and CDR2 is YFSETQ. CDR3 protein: CASSFRTIPYEQYF. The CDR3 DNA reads TGCGCCAGCAGCTTTAGGACAATCCCCTACGAGCAGTACTTC. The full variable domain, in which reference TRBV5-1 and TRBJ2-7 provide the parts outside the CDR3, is KAGVTQTPRYLIKTRGQQVTLSCSPISGHRSVSWYQQTPGQGLQFLFEYFSETQRNKGNFPGRFSGRQFSNSRSEMNVSTLELGDSALYLCASSFRTIPYEQYFGPGTRLTVT.

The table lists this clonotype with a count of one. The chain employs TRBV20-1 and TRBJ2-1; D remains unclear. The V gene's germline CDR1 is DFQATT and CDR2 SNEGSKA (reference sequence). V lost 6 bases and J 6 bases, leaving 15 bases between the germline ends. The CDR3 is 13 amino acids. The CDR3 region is CSALRLRVNEQFF. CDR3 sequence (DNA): TGCAGTGCCCTCAGGTTAAGGGTCAATGAGCAGTTCTTC.

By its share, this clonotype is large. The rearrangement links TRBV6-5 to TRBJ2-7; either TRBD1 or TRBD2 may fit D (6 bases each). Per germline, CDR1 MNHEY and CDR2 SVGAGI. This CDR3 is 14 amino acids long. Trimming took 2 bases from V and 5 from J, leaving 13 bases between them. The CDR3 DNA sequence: TGTGCCAGCAGTTACGGCAGGGGAGGCCACGAGCAGTACTTC. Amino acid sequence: CASSYGRGGHEQYF.

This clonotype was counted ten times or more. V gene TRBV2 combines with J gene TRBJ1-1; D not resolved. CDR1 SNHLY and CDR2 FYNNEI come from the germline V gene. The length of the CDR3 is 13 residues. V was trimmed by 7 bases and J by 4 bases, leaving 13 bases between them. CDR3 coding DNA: TGTGCCAGCAATTTGTTAGGGTCCACTGAAGCTTTCTTT. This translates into CASNLLGSTEAFF.

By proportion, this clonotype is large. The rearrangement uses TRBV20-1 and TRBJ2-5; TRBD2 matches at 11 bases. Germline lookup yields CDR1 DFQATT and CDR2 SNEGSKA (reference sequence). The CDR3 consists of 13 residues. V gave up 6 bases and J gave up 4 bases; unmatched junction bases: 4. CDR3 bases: TGCAGTGCCCCGACTAGCGGGGCAGAGACCCAGTACTTC. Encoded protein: CSAPTSGAETQYF.

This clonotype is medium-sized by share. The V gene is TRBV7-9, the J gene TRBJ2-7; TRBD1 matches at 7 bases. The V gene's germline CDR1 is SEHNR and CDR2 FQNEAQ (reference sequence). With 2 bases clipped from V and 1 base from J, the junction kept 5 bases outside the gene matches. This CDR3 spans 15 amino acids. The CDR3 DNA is TGTGCCAGCAGCTTAAAACCGACAGGGTCCTACGAGCAGTACTTC. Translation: CASSLKPTGSYEQYF.

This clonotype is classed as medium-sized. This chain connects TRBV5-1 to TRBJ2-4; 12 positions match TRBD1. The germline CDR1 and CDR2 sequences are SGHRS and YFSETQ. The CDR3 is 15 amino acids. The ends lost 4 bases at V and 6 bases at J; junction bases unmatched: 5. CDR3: CASSQPGQGANIQYF. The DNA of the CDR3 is TGCGCCAGCAGCCAACCGGGACAGGGGGCAAACATTCAGTACTTC. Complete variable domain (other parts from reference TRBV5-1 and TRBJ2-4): KAGVTQTPRYLIKTRGQQVTLSCSPISGHRSVSWYQQTPGQGLQFLFEYFSETQRNKGNFPGRFSGRQFSNSRSEMNVSTLELGDSALYLCASSQPGQGANIQYFGAGTRLSVL.

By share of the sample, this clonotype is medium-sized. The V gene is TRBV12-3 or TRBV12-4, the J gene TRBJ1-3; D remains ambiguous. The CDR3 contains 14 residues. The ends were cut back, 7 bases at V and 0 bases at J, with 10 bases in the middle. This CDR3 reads CASNKKSSGNTIYF. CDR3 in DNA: TGTGCCAGCAACAAGAAGAGCTCTGGAAACACCATATATTTT.

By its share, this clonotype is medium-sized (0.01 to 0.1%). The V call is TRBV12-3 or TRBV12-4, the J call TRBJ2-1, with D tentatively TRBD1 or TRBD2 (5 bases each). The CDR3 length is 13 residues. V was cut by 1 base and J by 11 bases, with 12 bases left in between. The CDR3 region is CASSLGGAGQQFF. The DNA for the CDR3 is TGTGCCAGCAGTTTAGGAGGGGCGGGCCAGCAGTTCTTC.

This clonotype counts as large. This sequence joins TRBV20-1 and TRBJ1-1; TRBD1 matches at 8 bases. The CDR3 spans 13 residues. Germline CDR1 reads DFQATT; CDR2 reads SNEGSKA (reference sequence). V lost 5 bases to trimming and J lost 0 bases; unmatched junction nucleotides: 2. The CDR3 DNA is TGCAGTGCTGGGGGACAGGTGAACACTGAAGCTTTCTTT. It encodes CSAGGQVNTEAFF.

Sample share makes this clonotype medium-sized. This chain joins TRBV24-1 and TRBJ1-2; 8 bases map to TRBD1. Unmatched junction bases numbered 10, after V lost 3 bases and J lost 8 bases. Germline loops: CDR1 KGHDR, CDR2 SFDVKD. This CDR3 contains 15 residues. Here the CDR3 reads CATSDRDRSEGGYTF. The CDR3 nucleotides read TGTGCCACCAGTGATCGGGACAGGTCGGAGGGGGGCTACACCTTC.

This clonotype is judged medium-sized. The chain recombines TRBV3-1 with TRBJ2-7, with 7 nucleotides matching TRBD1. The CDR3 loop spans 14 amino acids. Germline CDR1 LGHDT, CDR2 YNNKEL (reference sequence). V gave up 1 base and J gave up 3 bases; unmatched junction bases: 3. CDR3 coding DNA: TGTGCCAGCAGCCAAGGGGACAGATACTACGAGCAGTACTTC. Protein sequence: CASSQGDRYYEQYF.